This T cell receptor (beta chain) was observed in a study of blood T cell repertoires in COVID-19. About the research overall: There were acute and convalescent COVID-19 samples, and they came from the United States, Italy and Spain.

The CDR3 runs 19 residues. Trimming cost V 2 bases and J 3 bases; bases outside gene matches: 9. Germline lookup yields CDR1 SGHAT and CDR2 FQNNGV. The protocol was immunoSEQ multiplex PCR, while the TCRdb copy is restricted to in-frame clones and leaves out a portion. The sample includes about 140,000 clones, about 87% of them seen just once. This TCR came from a middle-aged woman with acute or convalescent COVID-19. The source material was peripheral blood. The chain combines TRBV11-2 with TRBJ2-4; 14 nucleotides align to TRBD2. DNA for the CDR3: TGTGCCAGCAGCTTAATGGCCTCGGGACTAGCGGGGGACAAAAACATTCAGTACTTC. It encodes CASSLMASGLAGDKNIQYF.